This T cell receptor (beta chain) is from a study of blood T cell repertoires in COVID-19 (dated by TCRdb to 2020 to 2022). Broadly, across the study: Samples from collaborators originated in the United States, Italy and Spain and spanned both the acute and convalescent phases of COVID-19. The samples were drawn from two sources: the first 160 participants of the ongoing ImmuneRACE study, and fewer than 1,500 subjects contributed by 6 global collaborators. The prospective study material was composed of cDNA or gDNA derived from T cells, B-cell-depleted T cells, or PBMCs. Deeply sampled blood TCRbeta repertoires from subjects exposed to, actively infected with, or recovered from COVID-19 were included in the dataset. Where HLA class I and class II types were available, the types were taken from metadata supplied by the sample provider, not from assay-based typing. The repertoires were released in a freely available public database intended as a resource for research on the immune response to SARS-CoV-2. Sample metadata almost always included a de-identified subject ID, COVID-19 status, age in years and sex. General findings and caveats noted by the study authors: The amount of clinical and demographic metadata varied by source and participant and was provided uncurated.

TCRbeta CDR3 regions were amplified from genomic DNA using the immunoSEQ Assay, a bias-controlled multiplex PCR. The published analysis was carried out like this. The number of nucleated cells in each sample was estimated by amplification of reference gene primers within the assay. To quantify the absolute abundance of each unique TCRbeta CDR3 rearrangement, sequence reads were collapsed and filtered. For each sample, productive Simpson clonality was calculated as the square root of Simpson's diversity index across productive rearrangements. TCRdb stores this immuneACCESS table with in-frame sequences only. Part of the clones is absent; in the studies checked, under half of the shortfall reflects unresolved V genes, and no reason is known for the rest. V and J calls and clone size are those listed in that table; D and trimming were worked out from the DNA. The sample profile shows fewer than 300,000 clones; 65% to 85% of them were found once. About 1.6% of the sample comes from the top ten.

Its CDR3 holds 14 amino acids, cysteine through phenylalanine. Kept here is only the CDR3 DNA, which spans 42 bases and is read in frame from base 1. Taken from the germline V gene, the CDR1 and CDR2 loops are MDHEN and SYDVKM. A distance of 7 bases separates the germline ends of V and J, which lose 2 bases and 1 base respectively. One collaborating source in Seattle enrolled patients during active infection and followed them longitudinally through the course of disease. Each collaborating institution followed its own protocols to collect whole blood in K2EDTA tubes. For TCRbeta analysis, collaborator samples were shipped as frozen whole blood, as isolated PBMCs, or as DNA extracted from either sample type. As regards this clone: The antigen it binds to is not known. Within one base of it there is no much larger clone, and no base qualities were kept.

Recombination linked TRBV28 to TRBJ2-3; there is no confident call for the D gene. This clonotype was obtained from a human donor with COVID-19, enrolled during active disease. The donor label of this sample is uncertain. The material sequenced was peripheral blood. The CDR3 protein sequence reads: CASSLASGTDTQYF. The DNA sequence is as follows: TGTGCCAGCAGTTTAGCTTCGGGCACAGATACGCAGTATTTT.